Below, 18 T cell receptor beta chains from the same sample are listed, as sequenced in a study of cytomegalovirus exposure and HLA in healthy donors. PCR primers comprised 60 Vbeta and 13 Jbeta primers. Assay: immunoSEQ multiplex PCR; the TCRdb copy retains only in-frame clones and omits some. The sample consists of about 110,000 clones, about 80% of them appearing once. What was sequenced was PBMCs. The origin of the receptors is a woman aged 55-69 years in good health and CMV-seropositive.

On this clone: Within the sample, other DNA sequences also encode this same CDR3. J is TRBJ1-1 and V is TRBV6-1; TRBD1 is a possible D gene (6 bases). V was clipped by 2 bases and J by 0 bases, with 7 bases between them. The CDR3 spans 14 residues. The germline V gene has CDR1 MNHNS and CDR2 SASEGT. CDR3 DNA: TGTGCCAGCAGTGAACAGGGGCTGAACACTGAAGCTTTCTTT. Translating it yields CASSEQGLNTEAFF.

V usage is TRBV9 and J usage is TRBJ2-7, with 8 nucleotides matching TRBD2. J was trimmed by 6 bases and V by 3 bases; bases with no gene match: 11. There are 15 residues in the CDR3. The germline V gene encodes CDR1 SGDLS and CDR2 YYNGEE. This CDR3 reads CASSDRGSGNGEQYF. CDR3 sequence (DNA): TGTGCCAGCAGCGACCGGGGTAGCGGGAACGGCGAGCAGTACTTC.

The chain has TRBV9 and TRBJ2-7, with 10 positions matching TRBD1. This CDR3 comprises 15 residues. Germline V gene lookup returns CDR1 SGDLS and CDR2 YYNGEE. V was clipped by 0 bases and J by 5 bases; unmatched bases: 5. The CDR3 spells CASSVAGTGADEQYF. In DNA, the CDR3 is TGTGCCAGCAGCGTAGCTGGGACAGGGGCCGACGAGCAGTACTTC.

This clone was recorded once. The J gene is TRBJ2-5, the V gene TRBV7-9; D not certain. V lost 3 bases and J lost 2, with 13 bases in between. Germline-derived CDR1 and CDR2 are SEHNR and FQNEAQ (reference sequence). The CDR3 sequence is 15 residues long. The CDR3 protein is CASSFGQTLQETQYF. CDR3 sequence (DNA): TGTGCCAGCAGCTTTGGGCAGACCTTACAAGAGACCCAGTACTTC.

This chain uses TRBV11-3 with TRBJ2-1; D might be TRBD2 (5 bases). Between the trimmed V and J ends, which lost 0 bases and 13 bases, there was a span of 13 bases. The CDR3 is 13 residues long. In germline, CDR1 is SGHNT, CDR2 YENEEA. CDR3 sequence (DNA): TGTGCCAGCAGCTTAGATCAAGGGAGTACCCAGTTCTTC. Translation gives CASSLDQGSTQFF. The full variable domain, with the rest looked up from reference TRBV11-3 and TRBJ2-1, is EAGVVQSPRYKIIEKKQPVAFWCNPISGHNTLYWYLQNLGQGPELLIRYENEEAVDDSQLPKDRFSAERLKGVDSTLKIQPAELGDSAVYLCASSLDQGSTQFFGPGTRLTVL.

The J gene is TRBJ2-1, the V gene TRBV5-1, with TRBD2 identical over 9 bases. CDR3 size: 18 residues. Looked up from germline, CDR1 is SGHRS and CDR2 is YFSETQ. The trim removed 0 bases at V and 9 bases at J, leaving 16 bases unmatched. CDR3 DNA: TGCGCCAGCAGCTTGGGGGTCGGGGCGGGAGGGCCTCGTCCTGAGCAGTTCTTC. Protein sequence: CASSLGVGAGGPRPEQFF.

The rearrangement uses TRBV18 and TRBJ2-7; the D gene is possibly TRBD1 (5 bases). Trimming left V 2 bases short and J 7 bases short, with 15 bases between. This CDR3 region has 14 residues. Per germline, CDR1 KGHSH and CDR2 LQKENI. The CDR3 spells CASSPGPDSFEQYF. The CDR3 DNA reads TGTGCCAGCTCACCAGGGCCCGACAGTTTTGAGCAGTACTTC.

A word on this clone: At one of its ends the junction is not consistent with the germline gene, which may arise from a read error. The V call is TRBV28, the J call TRBJ2-4; 13 bases align to TRBD2. CDR1 and CDR2 (germline): MDHEN, SYDVKM. This CDR3 comprises 12 residues. In DNA, the CDR3 is TGTGCCAGCAGCACAGGACTAGCGGGAGAAAGCTTC. Its protein is CASSTGLAGESF.

The chain is built from TRBV13 and TRBJ2-1; TRBD2 aligns across 9 bases. The CDR3 loop spans 14 amino acids. Unmatched junction bases numbered 7, after V lost 8 bases and J lost 5 bases. Germline values: CDR1 PRHDT, CDR2 FYEKMQ (reference sequence). The CDR3 coding sequence is TGTGCCAGCGCGAAGCGGGAGGTTAACAATGAGCAGTTCTTC. Translated, it gives CASAKREVNNEQFF. The entire variable domain, with the rest obtained from reference TRBV13 and TRBJ2-1, is as follows: AAGVIQSPRHLIKEKRETATLKCYPIPRHDTVYWYQQGPGQDPQFLISFYEKMQSDKGSIPDRFSAQQFSDYHSELNMSSLELGDSALYFCASAKREVNNEQFFGPGTRLTVL.

The chain recombines TRBV23-1 with TRBJ1-1; D might be TRBD1 (6 bases). TRBV23-1 is noted as an ORF with a role that remains uncertain. CDR3 length: 12 residues. Between the trimmed V and J ends, which lost 9 bases and 11 bases, there was a span of 19 bases. In nucleotides, the CDR3 is TGCGCCAGGGAGGGGGGGTTAGGGTGGGCTTTCTTT. Residues: CAREGGLGWAFF.

The J gene is TRBJ1-2, the V gene TRBV10-3; maybe TRBD1 (5 bases). Germline-derived CDR1 and CDR2 are ENHRY and SYGVKD. The V gene lost 11 bases and the J gene lost 7 bases, with 20 bases spanning the gap. The CDR3 length is 13 residues. The CDR3 sequence: CAVASLQVGGYTF. The CDR3, as DNA: TGTGCCGTCGCCTCTTTACAGGTTGGTGGCTACACCTTC.

The chain couples TRBV19 to TRBJ2-3; 7 nucleotides match TRBD1. With V trimmed by 4 bases and J by 3 bases, 4 bases remained unmatched. This CDR3 spans 14 amino acids. Looked up from germline, CDR1 is LNHDA and CDR2 is SQIVND (reference sequence). The CDR3 spells CASSRAGGTDTQYF. The CDR3 DNA reads TGTGCCAGTAGTAGGGCAGGGGGTACAGATACGCAGTATTTT.

The V call is TRBV6-6, the J call TRBJ1-5; D is unclear. V dropped 4 bases and J dropped 7 bases, with 14 bases sitting between them. This CDR3 has 14 amino acids. Germline values: CDR1 MNHNY, CDR2 SVGAGI (reference sequence). The CDR3 loop reads CASSSITGRQPQHF. The CDR3 region has the DNA TGTGCCAGCAGTTCGATCACGGGGAGACAGCCCCAGCATTTT.

The CDR3 coding sequence is TGTGCCAGCAGCCCCTGGGGGGGCTATAATGAAAAACTGTTTTTT. Its protein is CASSPWGGYNEKLFF. V gene TRBV9 combines with J gene TRBJ1-4; maybe TRBD1 (6 bases). This CDR3 spans 15 amino acids. Trimming cost V 4 bases and J 4 bases, with 14 bases left between them. Germline assignment: CDR1 SGDLS and CDR2 YYNGEE.

As concerns this clone: Other DNA sequences in this sample translate to the same CDR3. This chain joins TRBV6-5 and TRBJ1-1; 8 nucleotides match TRBD1. The CDR3 runs to 15 residues. With 1 base clipped from V and 3 bases from J, the junction kept 4 bases outside the gene matches. Germline V gene data show CDR1 as MNHEY and CDR2 as SVGAGI. This CDR3 reads CASSYLGQGDTEAFF. The DNA of the CDR3 is TGTGCCAGCAGTTACTTAGGACAGGGAGACACTGAAGCTTTCTTT.

The chain combines TRBV5-6 with TRBJ2-2; D is uncertain. The CDR3 is 14 residues long. Germline assignment: CDR1 SGHDT and CDR2 YYEEEE. Trimming took 1 base from V and 1 from J, leaving 5 bases between them. CDR3 sequence: CASSLRRNTGELFF. In nucleotides, the CDR3 is TGTGCCAGCAGCTTGAGGAGGAACACCGGGGAGCTGTTTTTT. Looking up the rest from reference TRBV5-6 and TRBJ2-2 gives the full variable domain: DAGVTQSPTHLIKTRGQQVTLRCSPKSGHDTVSWYQQALGQGPQFIFQYYEEEERQRGNFPDRFSGHQFPNYSSELNVNALLLGDSALYLCASSLRRNTGELFFGEGSRLTVL.

This clone was observed once. The gene calls are TRBV18 and TRBJ1-1; D is unresolved. CDR1 and CDR2 (germline): KGHSH, LQKENI. The CDR3 consists of 13 residues. V shed 3 bases and J shed 5 bases, with 10 bases lying between them. DNA of the CDR3: TGTGCCAGCTCACCTGTCCGGGGTACTGAAGCTTTCTTT. Translation: CASSPVRGTEAFF.

J is TRBJ2-5 and V is TRBV7-9; a weak D match, TRBD1 (6 bases). The CDR3 extends over 17 amino acids. V was cut by 3 bases and J by 3 bases, with 20 bases left in between. CDR1 and CDR2 from the germline V gene are SEHNR and FQNEAQ (reference sequence). The CDR3 is CASSFTVLGDTKETQYF. In nucleotides, the CDR3 is TGTGCCAGCAGCTTCACCGTACTAGGGGACACAAAAGAGACCCAGTACTTC. The variable domain in full, completed from reference TRBV7-9 and TRBJ2-5, reads DTGVSQNPRHKITKRGQNVTFRCDPISEHNRLYWYRQTLGQGPEFLTYFQNEAQLEKSRLLSDRFSAERPKGSFSTLEIQRTEQGDSAMYLCASSFTVLGDTKETQYFGPGTRLLVL.